The clone carrying this TCR beta chain has only one observation. Its antigen is currently unknown. This CDR3 is built from 14 residues. V lost 0 bases, J lost 4 bases, and 12 bases lay in between. Germline V lookup: CDR1 GTSNPN, CDR2 SVGIG (reference sequence). Profiled with immunoSEQ multiplex PCR; TCRdb holds only in-frame clones, not every one. In the table there are about 160,000 clones, more than 75% of which are singletons. The data are from a study of cytomegalovirus exposure and HLA in healthy donors. Broader study findings: Later, an analysis found that TCR clusters from the first cohort tended to co-occur in the 110 or so validation repertoires.

The chain has TRBV30 and TRBJ1-2; TRBD1 is a possible D gene (5 bases). This clonotype was obtained from a man between 18 and 35 years old in good health and CMV-seronegative. Sequencing input: PBMCs. The CDR3 DNA is TGTGCCTGGAGTGTACAGATGCAGGGCTATGGCTACACCTTC. As protein: CAWSVQMQGYGYTF.